This passage covers 18 T cell receptor beta chains from one sample sequenced in a study of graft-versus-host responses after intestinal transplantation. Measured with immunoSEQ multiplex PCR; TCRdb has only the in-frame clones, and not every one. The sample holds some 90,000 clones, more than 90% seen once. These receptors lack a known antigen. The sample consisted of unstimulated CD4+ T cells sorted from spleen or lymph node cells, taken before intestinal transplant. These TCRs come from a human donor who received an intestinal transplant.

The chain carries TRBV10-1 and TRBJ2-1, with a weak D call TRBD2 (6 bases). The V and J ends lost 5 bases and 3 bases respectively, with 8 bases between them. The CDR3 loop spans 13 amino acids. Looked up from germline, CDR1 is WNHNN and CDR2 is SYGVQD (reference sequence). CDR3 DNA sequence: TGCGCCAGCAGTCCCGGGAGCTACAATGAGCAGTTCTTC. This codes for CASSPGSYNEQFF.

V gene TRBV10-1 combines with J gene TRBJ2-2, with 11 bases fitting TRBD2. V lost 4 bases to trimming and J lost 0 bases; unmatched junction nucleotides: 10. Looked up from germline, CDR1 is WNHNN and CDR2 is SYGVQD (reference sequence). The CDR3 totals 19 residues. The CDR3 nucleotides are TGCGCCAGCAGTGGTCCAACTAGCGGGAGCTCTCCGAACACCGGGGAGCTGTTTTTT. Its protein is CASSGPTSGSSPNTGELFF.

As for this clone: The sample contains more than one DNA sequence encoding this CDR3. The gene calls are TRBV5-1 and TRBJ2-1; D is possibly TRBD1 (6 bases). Germline V lookup: CDR1 SGHRS, CDR2 YFSETQ. Trimming stripped 1 base from V and 4 bases from J, with 18 bases between. This CDR3 has 17 residues. CDR3 in amino acids: CASSLSGARASYNEQFF. The CDR3 coding sequence is TGCGCCAGCAGCTTGTCAGGGGCCCGAGCCTCTTACAATGAGCAGTTCTTC.

This clone was seen a few times. The chain links TRBV10-3 to TRBJ2-7; 7 nucleotides line up with TRBD1. The V segment lost 6 bases and the J segment 4 bases; nucleotides outside the gene matches: 3. Germline V CDR1 and CDR2: ENHRY, SYGVKD. The CDR3 covers 12 residues. Written as DNA, the CDR3 is TGTGCCATCAGCGGGGACAGTTACGAGCAGTACTTC. Residues: CAISGDSYEQYF.

The chain is built from TRBV9 and TRBJ1-4; D ambiguous. The germline gives CDR1 SGDLS, CDR2 YYNGEE. The CDR3 is 16 residues long. V lost 2 bases, J lost 2 bases, and 13 bases lay in between. For the CDR3, the DNA is TGTGCCAGCAGCGTCGGCCACACCGGGACTAATGAAAAACTGTTTTTT. Protein sequence: CASSVGHTGTNEKLFF.

The genes are TRBV30 and TRBJ2-5; D unclear. This CDR3 is 10 amino acids long. V was trimmed by 1 base and J by 6 bases, leaving 3 bases between them. CDR1 and CDR2 (germline): GTSNPN, SVGIG (reference sequence). CDR3 sequence: CAWSGKTQYF. The CDR3 DNA is TGTGCCTGGAGTGGGAAGACCCAGTACTTC.

This chain joins TRBV29-1 and TRBJ2-5; TRBD1 matches at 7 bases. The CDR3 extends over 12 amino acids. V gave up 5 bases and J gave up 2 bases; unmatched junction bases: 2. Germline values: CDR1 SQVTM, CDR2 ANQGSEA. CDR3 nucleotides: TGCAGCGTTTTGGGACAGCAAGAGACCCAGTACTTC. This gives the protein CSVLGQQETQYF.

The chain uses TRBV19 and TRBJ1-1, with TRBD1 as a possible D gene (6 bases). Germline V gives CDR1 LNHDA, CDR2 SQIVND (reference sequence). The CDR3 totals 17 residues. V lost 5 bases and J 9 bases, leaving 28 bases between the germline ends. CDR3 region: CASSQAGTFYFSGQAFF. The CDR3 coding sequence is TGTGCCAGTAGTCAAGCCGGGACATTTTATTTTTCGGGACAAGCTTTCTTT.

This rearrangement joins TRBV28 to TRBJ2-7, with D possibly matching TRBD1 (6 bases). With 4 bases removed from V and 2 bases from J, the gap between germline ends came to 18 bases. CDR3 length: 16 residues. CDR1 is MDHEN and CDR2 is SYDVKM in the germline V gene. The CDR3 spells CASSSRRTGIAYEQYF. Written as DNA, the CDR3 is TGTGCCAGCAGTTCGCGTCGCACAGGGATAGCCTACGAGCAGTACTTC. The whole variable domain, remainder taken from reference TRBV28 and TRBJ2-7, is DVKVTQSSRYLVKRTGEKVFLECVQDMDHENMFWYRQDPGLGLRLIYFSYDVKMKEKGDIPEGYSVSREKKERFSLILESASTNQTSMYLCASSSRRTGIAYEQYFGPGTRLTVT.

The chain has TRBV9 and TRBJ2-1; D gene unclear. The CDR3 has 15 residues. V lost 0 bases to trimming and J lost 5 bases, with 12 bases between them. Germline V gene data show CDR1 as SGDLS and CDR2 as YYNGEE. The CDR3 here is CASSVGMALHNEQFF. The CDR3 DNA sequence: TGTGCCAGCAGCGTAGGAATGGCTCTCCACAATGAGCAGTTCTTC.

J is TRBJ1-2 and V is TRBV28; maybe TRBD1 (5 bases). The CDR3 length is 16 residues. Germline-derived CDR1 and CDR2 are MDHEN and SYDVKM. Trimming took off 6 bases at V and 7 bases at J, with 24 bases between the two ends. The CDR3 region is CASRPLGRRTRGGYTF. In DNA, the CDR3 is TGTGCCAGCAGACCCCTGGGGAGGAGGACTAGGGGTGGCTACACCTTC.

The V and J genes are TRBV5-4 and TRBJ1-1; 9 positions match TRBD1. Germline V gives CDR1 SGHNT, CDR2 YYREEE (reference sequence). V was pared by 7 bases and J by 3 bases, with 7 bases of the junction left unmatched. The CDR3 extends over 14 amino acids. CDR3 loop: CASGTNRGHTEAFF. CDR3 bases: TGTGCCAGCGGAACGAACAGGGGGCACACTGAAGCTTTCTTT.

The chain is built from TRBV30 and TRBJ2-1, with 14 bases lining up with TRBD2. Per the germline V gene, CDR1 is GTSNPN and CDR2 is SVGIG (reference sequence). CDR3 length: 15 amino acids. Losses at the gene ends were 3 bases for V and 8 bases for J; bases not matched to a gene: 6. The CDR3 reads CAWRKGLAGVDEQFF. The CDR3 DNA is TGTGCCTGGAGGAAGGGACTAGCGGGAGTTGATGAGCAGTTCTTC.

The rearrangement joins TRBV9 to TRBJ2-3; 12 bases line up with TRBD2. Trimming took 3 bases from V and 3 from J; bases not matched to a gene: 2. The CDR3 runs to 15 residues. The germline V gene has CDR1 SGDLS and CDR2 YYNGEE. CDR3 sequence (DNA): TGTGCCAGCAGCGAAGGGACTAGCGGGACAGATACGCAGTATTTT. It encodes CASSEGTSGTDTQYF. The full variable domain, rest sourced from reference TRBV9 and TRBJ2-3, is DSGVTQTPKHLITATGQRVTLRCSPRSGDLSVYWYQQSLDQGLQFLIQYYNGEERAKGNILERFSAQQFPDLHSELNLSSLELGDSALYFCASSEGTSGTDTQYFGPGTRLTVL.

The chain has TRBV6-4 and TRBJ1-2, with TRBD1 matching 7 bases. V lost 6 bases to trimming and J lost 3 bases; unmatched junction nucleotides: 10. The CDR3 totals 15 residues. Per germline, CDR1 MRHNA and CDR2 SNTAGT. Here the CDR3 DNA reads TGTGCCAGCAGGGACCCCTGGACAGGAGACTATGGCTACACCTTC. Translating it yields CASRDPWTGDYGYTF.

The chain has TRBV30 and TRBJ2-1; possibly TRBD1 for D (8 bases). The CDR3 is 15 residues long. Germline-derived CDR1 and CDR2 are GTSNPN and SVGIG (reference sequence). Trimming took 0 bases from V and 6 from J, leaving 15 bases between them. The CDR3 region has the DNA TGTGCCTGGAGTGTTCTGAACAGGGGGGGCAATGAGCAGTTCTTC. Encoded protein: CAWSVLNRGGNEQFF. Full variable domain (remainder filled in from reference TRBV30 and TRBJ2-1): SQTIHQWPATLVQPVGSPLSLECTVEGTSNPNLYWYRQAAGRGLQLLFYSVGIGQISSEVPQNLSASRPQDRQFILSSKKLLLSDSGFYLCAWSVLNRGGNEQFFGPGTRLTVL.

The CDR3 spells CASSRWGTGVYEQYF. The CDR3 DNA reads TGCGCCAGCAGTCGGTGGGGGACAGGGGTGTACGAGCAGTACTTC. This chain uses TRBV4-1 with TRBJ2-7, with 10 bases lining up with TRBD1. Germline V gene lookup returns CDR1 MGHRA and CDR2 YSYEKL. The V gene end was trimmed by 6 bases and the J gene end by 4 bases; junction bases not matched to a gene: 9. The CDR3 loop spans 15 amino acids.

The chain has TRBV5-1 and TRBJ1-2; 8 nucleotides agree with TRBD1. The CDR3 is 15 residues long. Unmatched junction bases numbered 7, after V lost 0 bases and J lost 6 bases. Germline CDR1 and CDR2: SGHRS and YFSETQ. The CDR3 reads CASSLVPDRVDGYTF. CDR3 nucleotide sequence: TGCGCCAGCAGCTTGGTACCGGACAGGGTGGATGGCTACACCTTC. Using reference TRBV5-1 and TRBJ1-2 for the parts outside the CDR3, the full variable domain is KAGVTQTPRYLIKTRGQQVTLSCSPISGHRSVSWYQQTPGQGLQFLFEYFSETQRNKGNFPGRFSGRQFSNSRSEMNVSTLELGDSALYLCASSLVPDRVDGYTFGSGTRLTVV.